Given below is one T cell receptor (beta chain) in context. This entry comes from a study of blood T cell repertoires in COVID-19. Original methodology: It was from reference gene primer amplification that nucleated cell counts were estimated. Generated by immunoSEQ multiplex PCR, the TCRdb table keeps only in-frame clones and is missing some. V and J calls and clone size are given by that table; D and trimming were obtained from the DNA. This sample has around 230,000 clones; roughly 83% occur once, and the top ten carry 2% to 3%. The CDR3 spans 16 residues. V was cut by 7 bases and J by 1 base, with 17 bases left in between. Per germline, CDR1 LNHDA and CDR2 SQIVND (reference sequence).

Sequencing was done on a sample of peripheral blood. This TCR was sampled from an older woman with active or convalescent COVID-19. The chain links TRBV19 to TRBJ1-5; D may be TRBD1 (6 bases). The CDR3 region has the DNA TGTGCCAGTACCTTTTTGGCAGGGGCCAGCAATCAGCCCCAGCATTTT. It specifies CASTFLAGASNQPQHF.